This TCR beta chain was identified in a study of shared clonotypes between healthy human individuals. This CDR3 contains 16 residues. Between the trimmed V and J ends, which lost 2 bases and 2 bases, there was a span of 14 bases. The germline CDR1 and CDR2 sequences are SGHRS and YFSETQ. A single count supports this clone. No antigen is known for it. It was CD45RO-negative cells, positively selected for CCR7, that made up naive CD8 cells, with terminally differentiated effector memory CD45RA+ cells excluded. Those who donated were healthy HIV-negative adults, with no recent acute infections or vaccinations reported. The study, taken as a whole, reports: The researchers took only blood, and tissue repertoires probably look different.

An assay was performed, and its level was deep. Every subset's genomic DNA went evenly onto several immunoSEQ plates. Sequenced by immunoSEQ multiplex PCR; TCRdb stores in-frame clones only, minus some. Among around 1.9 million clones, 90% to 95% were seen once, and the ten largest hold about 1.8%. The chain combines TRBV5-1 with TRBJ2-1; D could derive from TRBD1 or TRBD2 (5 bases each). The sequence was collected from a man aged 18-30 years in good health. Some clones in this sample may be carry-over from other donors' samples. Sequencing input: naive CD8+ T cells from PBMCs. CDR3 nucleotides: TGCGCCAGCAGCTTCGCCCGGGACCCCCCCTACAATGAGCAGTTCTTC. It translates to CASSFARDPPYNEQFF.